Listed below are T cell receptor beta chains from one sample, sequenced in a study of human T cells and chemical hapten exposure. TCRdb used MiXCR to reprocess the RACE reads, holding one entry per CDR3 protein. The sample holds roughly 200,000 distinct CDR3 sequences; 24% are singletons and the top ten take around 2.5%. The sequencing used whole blood, collected in connection with sensitization to the hapten diphenylcyclopropenone (DPC). These receptors were taken from a woman in her forties with alopecia areata. Some clones in this sample may be carry-over from other donors' samples. Both conserved end residues are part of each CDR3. Fields, in order: D gene, J gene, V gene, clone size, CDR3 protein, CDR3 DNA. The D gene is left open where the match is weak. Not all rows give a size; the values are once, few, many and, for expanded clones, a class.

D: TRBD1; J: TRBJ1-5; V: TRBV12-3/TRBV12-4; size: -; CDR3: CASSLDGTAYQPQHF; DNA: TGTGCCAGCAGTTTAGACGGGACAGCCTATCAGCCCCAGCATTTT
D: TRBD2; J: TRBJ2-7; V: TRBV20-1; size: many; CDR3: CSAQREEVEQYF; DNA: TGCAGTGCCCAGCGGGAGGAGGTCGAGCAGTACTTC
D: -; J: TRBJ2-1; V: TRBV20-1; size: few; CDR3: CSARIYNEQFF; DNA: TGCAGTGCTAGGATTTACAATGAGCAGTTCTTC
D: -; J: TRBJ1-2; V: TRBV28; size: -; CDR3: CASSFEDSRGYTF; DNA: TGTGCCAGCAGTTTCGAGGACAGTCGTGGCTACACCTTC
D: TRBD2; J: TRBJ2-7; V: TRBV20-1; size: -; CDR3: CSATTSGSRGEQYF; DNA: TGCAGTGCTACAACTAGCGGGAGCCGAGGCGAGCAGTACTTC
D: TRBD2; J: TRBJ2-5; V: TRBV3-1; size: few; CDR3: CASGDSGRRKTQYF; DNA: TGTGCCAGCGGGGATAGCGGGAGGAGGAAGACCCAGTACTTC
D: -; J: TRBJ1-1; V: TRBV29-1; size: many; CDR3: CSVGLQQNTEAFF; DNA: TGCAGCGTTGGACTCCAGCAGAACACTGAAGCTTTCTTT
D: -; J: TRBJ2-5; V: TRBV6-2/TRBV6-3; size: few; CDR3: CASIEGMTQYF; DNA: TGTGCCAGTATCGAGGGTATGACCCAGTACTTC
D: TRBD1; J: TRBJ2-3; V: TRBV4-3; size: many; CDR3: CASSQELEGATDTQYF; DNA: TGCGCCAGCAGCCAAGAACTTGAGGGGGCCACAGATACGCAGTATTTT
D: -; J: TRBJ2-1; V: TRBV29-1; size: -; CDR3: CSVEWGLRSYNEQFF; DNA: TGCAGCGTTGAATGGGGACTTCGCTCCTACAATGAGCAGTTCTTC
D: TRBD2; J: TRBJ2-3; V: TRBV7-9; size: few; CDR3: CASSSAGATDTQYF; DNA: TGTGCCAGCAGCTCGGCGGGAGCCACAGATACGCAGTATTTT
D: -; J: TRBJ2-1; V: TRBV30; size: many; CDR3: CAWSVSGAGQFF; DNA: TGTGCCTGGAGTGTGTCGGGAGCTGGGCAGTTCTTC
D: -; J: TRBJ2-1; V: TRBV28; size: few; CDR3: CASSFGRWRIF; DNA: TGTGCCAGCAGTTTCGGGCGATGGAGGATCTTC
D: TRBD1; J: TRBJ1-5; V: TRBV29-1; size: few; CDR3: CSVSGGTDQPQHF; DNA: TGCAGCGTATCAGGGGGTACAGATCAGCCCCAGCATTTT
D: -; J: TRBJ1-1; V: TRBV25-1; size: -; CDR3: CASGRRNTEAFF; DNA: TGTGCCAGCGGGCGGCGGAACACTGAAGCTTTCTTT
D: TRBD1; J: TRBJ2-7; V: TRBV2; size: -; CDR3: CASKDRVYEQYF; DNA: TGTGCCAGCAAGGACAGGGTTTACGAGCAGTACTTC
D: -; J: TRBJ2-7; V: TRBV5-1; size: few; CDR3: CASSSGDGRYEQYF; DNA: TGCGCCAGCAGCTCAGGTGACGGCCGCTACGAGCAGTACTTC
D: -; J: TRBJ1-1; V: TRBV5-5; size: many; CDR3: CASSPGQGTEAFF; DNA: TGTGCCAGCAGCCCGGGCCAAGGGACTGAAGCTTTCTTT
D: -; J: TRBJ1-2; V: TRBV12-3/TRBV12-4; size: -; CDR3: CASSLANRANGYTF; DNA: TGTGCCAGCAGTTTAGCGAACAGGGCGAATGGCTACACCTTC
D: TRBD1; J: TRBJ2-2; V: TRBV5-1; size: -; CDR3: CASSFDRGLSTGELFF; DNA: TGCGCCAGCAGCTTCGACAGGGGGCTAAGCACCGGGGAGCTGTTTTTT
D: -; J: TRBJ1-1; V: TRBV7-9; size: -; CDR3: CASSFGTDPAAEAFF; DNA: TGTGCCAGCAGCTTTGGGACCGACCCGGCGGCTGAAGCTTTCTTT
D: -; J: TRBJ2-7; V: TRBV29-1; size: -; CDR3: CSVLREGSDYEQYF; DNA: TGCAGCGTCCTGAGGGAAGGTTCAGACTACGAGCAGTACTTC
D: TRBD2; J: TRBJ2-2; V: TRBV6-5; size: few; CDR3: CASSASGRGTGELFF; DNA: TGTGCCAGCAGTGCTAGCGGGAGAGGCACCGGGGAGCTGTTTTTT
D: -; J: TRBJ1-1; V: TRBV7-2; size: -; CDR3: CASSLAAITHTEAFF; DNA: TGTGCCAGCAGCTTAGCGGCCATTACGCACACTGAAGCTTTCTTT
D: -; J: TRBJ2-7; V: TRBV20-1; size: few; CDR3: CSASGQRSSYEQYF; DNA: TGCAGTGCTAGTGGACAGAGAAGCTCCTACGAGCAGTACTTC
D: TRBD2; J: TRBJ2-1; V: TRBV20-1; size: many; CDR3: CSASAGTSGSHEQFF; DNA: TGCAGTGCTAGTGCCGGGACTAGCGGGAGCCATGAGCAGTTCTTC
D: TRBD2; J: TRBJ2-2; V: TRBV5-6; size: few; CDR3: CASSLGAGGPPGELFF; DNA: TGTGCCAGCAGCTTGGGTGCGGGAGGGCCGCCCGGGGAGCTGTTTTTT
D: TRBD2; J: TRBJ2-5; V: TRBV29-1; size: -; CDR3: CSVGIPSGLGETQYF; DNA: TGCAGCGTCGGTATCCCTAGCGGGTTGGGTGAGACCCAGTACTTC
D: TRBD2; J: TRBJ2-7; V: TRBV28; size: few; CDR3: CASSLSASGSNREQDF; DNA: TGTGCCAGCAGTTTATCCGCTAGCGGATCTAATCGAGAGCAGGACTTC
D: TRBD2; J: TRBJ2-1; V: TRBV27; size: few; CDR3: CASSLFSGNTYNEQFF; DNA: TGTGCCAGCAGTTTGTTTAGCGGGAATACCTACAATGAGCAGTTCTTC
D: TRBD1; J: TRBJ2-7; V: TRBV4-3; size: few; CDR3: CASSQDRGRPYEQYF; DNA: TGCGCCAGCAGCCAGGACAGGGGTCGGCCCTACGAGCAGTACTTC
D: -; J: TRBJ2-7; V: TRBV7-2; size: few; CDR3: CASSLHWGAISYEQYF; DNA: TGTGCCAGCAGCTTACACTGGGGCGCTATCTCCTACGAGCAGTACTTC
D: -; J: TRBJ2-3; V: TRBV24-1; size: -; CDR3: CATAGSLRSDTQYF; DNA: TGTGCCACCGCCGGCTCCCTTAGGTCGGATACGCAGTATTTT
D: -; J: TRBJ2-3; V: TRBV7-7; size: few; CDR3: CASSLELAADTQYF; DNA: TGTGCTAGCAGCTTAGAACTAGCTGCGGATACGCAGTATTTT
D: TRBD2; J: TRBJ2-1; V: TRBV7-2; size: -; CDR3: CASSPTLAGAYNEQFF; DNA: TGTGCCAGCAGCCCCACCCTAGCGGGGGCCTACAATGAGCAGTTCTTC
D: -; J: TRBJ2-2; V: TRBV5-6; size: -; CDR3: CASSFPSITGELFF; DNA: TGTGCCAGCAGCTTCCCTAGTATCACCGGGGAGCTGTTTTTT
D: -; J: TRBJ2-1; V: TRBV6-5; size: -; CDR3: CASTNGGHEQFF; DNA: TGTGCCAGCACCAACGGGGGCCATGAGCAGTTCTTC
D: -; J: TRBJ1-3; V: TRBV11-2; size: -; CDR3: CASSGGNTIYF; DNA: TGTGCCAGCTCCGGAGGAAACACCATATATTTT
D: TRBD2; J: TRBJ2-4; V: TRBV27; size: few; CDR3: CASSERGLAGAGGAKNIQYF; DNA: TGTGCCAGCTCTGAGAGAGGACTAGCGGGAGCGGGAGGAGCCAAAAACATTCAGTACTTC
D: -; J: TRBJ1-1; V: TRBV4-2; size: -; CDR3: CASSQEGFGGGTEAFF; DNA: TGTGCCAGCAGCCAAGAGGGCTTTGGGGGTGGCACTGAAGCTTTCTTT
D: -; J: TRBJ2-5; V: TRBV29-1; size: few; CDR3: CSVVVGRETQYF; DNA: TGCAGCGTTGTGGTTGGGCGAGAGACCCAGTACTTC
D: -; J: TRBJ2-5; V: TRBV7-2; size: many; CDR3: CASSLGARQETQYF; DNA: TGTGCCAGCAGCTTAGGTGCGCGCCAAGAGACCCAGTACTTC
D: TRBD1; J: TRBJ1-2; V: TRBV20-1; size: many; CDR3: CSASQNRGGGYTF; DNA: TGCAGTGCCTCTCAAAACAGGGGAGGAGGCTACACCTTC
D: -; J: TRBJ2-1; V: TRBV6-2/TRBV6-3; size: -; CDR3: CASSPSEQFF; DNA: TGTGCCAGCAGCCCCTCGGAGCAGTTCTTC
D: TRBD1; J: TRBJ1-2; V: TRBV29-1; size: many; CDR3: CSVDQGDYGYTF; DNA: TGCAGCGTTGACCAGGGGGACTATGGCTACACCTTC
D: TRBD2; J: TRBJ2-5; V: TRBV12-3/TRBV12-4; size: -; CDR3: CASSPPSGRGSQETQYF; DNA: TGTGCCAGCAGTCCCCCTAGCGGGAGAGGTAGTCAAGAGACCCAGTACTTC
D: TRBD1; J: TRBJ2-7; V: TRBV29-1; size: many; CDR3: CSATIEGGQGPYEQYF; DNA: TGCAGCGCAACCATCGAAGGTGGACAGGGGCCCTACGAGCAGTACTTC
D: TRBD2; J: TRBJ2-7; V: TRBV28; size: few; CDR3: CASSFSAALAAYEQYF; DNA: TGTGCCAGCAGTTTTTCGGCGGCGCTAGCGGCGTACGAGCAGTACTTC
D: -; J: TRBJ2-2; V: TRBV9; size: few; CDR3: CASSPDGGTGELFF; DNA: TGTGCCAGCAGCCCCGACGGGGGCACCGGGGAGCTGTTTTTT
D: -; J: TRBJ1-2; V: TRBV27; size: few; CDR3: CASSLGYGFYGYTF; DNA: TGTGCCAGCAGTTTAGGATATGGGTTCTATGGCTACACCTTC
D: TRBD1; J: TRBJ2-7; V: TRBV27; size: few; CDR3: CASSPNPGQGTYEQYF; DNA: TGTGCCAGCAGTCCTAATCCGGGACAGGGGACCTACGAGCAGTACTTC
D: -; J: TRBJ2-3; V: TRBV6-2/TRBV6-3; size: -; CDR3: CASSKPGRRTDTQYF; DNA: TGTGCCAGCAGCAAACCGGGCCGACGCACAGATACGCAGTATTTT
D: TRBD2; J: TRBJ2-2; V: TRBV29-1; size: -; CDR3: CSVVKLAGTNTGELFF; DNA: TGCAGCGTTGTGAAACTAGCGGGAACGAACACCGGGGAGCTGTTTTTT
D: -; J: TRBJ2-1; V: TRBV5-1; size: few; CDR3: CASSPNQDSYNEQFF; DNA: TGCGCCAGCAGCCCCAACCAAGACAGTTACAATGAGCAGTTCTTC
D: -; J: TRBJ2-6; V: TRBV7-2; size: few; CDR3: CASSFRNVLTF; DNA: TGTGCCAGCAGCTTCAGGAACGTCCTGACTTTC
D: -; J: TRBJ1-2; V: TRBV6-2/TRBV6-3; size: -; CDR3: CASSYSRQDSYTF; DNA: TGTGCCAGCAGTTACTCTCGACAGGATAGCTACACCTTC